This T cell receptor (beta chain) was documented in a study of cytomegalovirus exposure and HLA in healthy donors (dated by TCRdb to about 2017). About the full investigation: According to a later analysis, the roughly 120 validation repertoires were produced on the same platform as the 600 to 850 repertoires of the first cohort. To predict cytomegalovirus infection status, the study brought together high-throughput TCR immunosequencing, statistical association of individual TCRs with disease status, and machine learning. The study aimed to test whether signatures of past pathogen exposure could be identified by cataloging public T cell receptors. In addition to the first cohort of 666 subjects, a separate validation cohort of under 150 different subjects was used. Overall study results and their limits: All 130 or so repertoires were used to score co-occurrence in the validation cohort in a later analysis, because that analysis had no HLA typing for the cohort. In a later analysis, TCRs clustered in the first cohort were found to also tend to co-occur in the approximately 120 validation repertoires, with approximately 95% of cluster scores above 0. Most TCR sequences were seen in very few donors, while some public TCRs were found in many individuals. It was suggested by the authors that the approach could potentially be generalized to other disease states and immunological phenotypes. The study listed 150 to 200 TCR beta chains as associated with cytomegalovirus. A few of the identified cytomegalovirus-associated TCR beta chains were confirmed in vitro to be specific for cytomegalovirus antigens. The classifier was reported to diagnose cytomegalovirus status with high specificity and sensitivity in both the original and validation cohorts.

To note about this clone: No cognate antigen has been identified for it. Qualities for individual bases were not recorded, and no much larger clone is one base off.

Library preparation used the immunoSEQ multiplex PCR assay. The authors' pipeline ran thus. A statistical classification framework was developed to diagnose cytomegalovirus status using the catalog of TCR beta chain sequences. In TCRdb, the immuneACCESS table is reduced to in-frame sequences with V and J assigned. These tables do not hold every clone; where another copy was compared, an unresolved V gene accounts for under half, and the others remain unexplained. The DNA gave D and trimming, while V, J and clone size come from that table. The sample table records fewer than 250,000 clones; around 87% of these occur just once. The ten largest clones capture about 2.8% of the sample. Donors formed part of the validation cohort, which comprised some 120 subjects and was distinct from the first cohort of 666 subjects. Sequencing was performed on PBMCs. This sequence originates from a man in his late teens or twenties in good health and CMV-seronegative.

The nucleotide sequence reads as follows: TGTGCCAGCAGTTACTCACAGGGGGTTTCCTACGAGCAGTACTTC. It encodes CASSYSQGVSYEQYF. The chain is made from TRBV6-5 and TRBJ2-7, and TRBD1 matches 8 of the central bases. There are 15 amino acids in the CDR3, from cysteine to phenylalanine inclusive. The read is trimmed to its CDR3 DNA, 45 bases read in frame from base 1. CDR1 MNHEY and CDR2 SVGAGI are derived from the germline V gene. Germline trimming: 0 bases from V, 1 base from J; junction bases outside gene matches: 2.